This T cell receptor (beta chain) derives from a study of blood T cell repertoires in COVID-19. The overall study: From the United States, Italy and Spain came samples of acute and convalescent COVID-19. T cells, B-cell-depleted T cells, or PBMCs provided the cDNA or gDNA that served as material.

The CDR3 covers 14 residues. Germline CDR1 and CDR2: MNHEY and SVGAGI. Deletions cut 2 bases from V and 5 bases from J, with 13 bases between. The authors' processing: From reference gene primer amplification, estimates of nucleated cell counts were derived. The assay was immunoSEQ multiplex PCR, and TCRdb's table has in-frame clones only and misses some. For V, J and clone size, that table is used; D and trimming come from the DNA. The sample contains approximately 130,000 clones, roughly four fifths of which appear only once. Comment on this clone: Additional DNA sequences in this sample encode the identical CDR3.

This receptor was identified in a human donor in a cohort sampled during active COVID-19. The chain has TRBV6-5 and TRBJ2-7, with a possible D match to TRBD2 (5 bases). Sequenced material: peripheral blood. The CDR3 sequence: CASSYRHQRDEQYF. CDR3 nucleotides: TGTGCCAGCAGTTACAGACACCAGAGGGACGAGCAGTACTTC.